This entry lists 3 T cell receptor beta chains sequenced from one sample in a study of CD8+CD57+ T cells in acquired aplastic anemia. Both TCR beta VDJ combination and CDR3 sequence profiling were carried out. Genomic DNA was the template for this profiling. TCRdb re-derived calls from the reads in MiXCR, one entry per CDR3 protein. The sample lists roughly 130,000 distinct CDR3 sequences, 48% seen once, with 2.5% in the top ten. The sequencing input was sorted CD4+, CD8+, or CD8+CD57+ T cells (not recorded which) from PBMCs. Source of these receptors: a human donor in good health, serving as a control.

This clonotype has a count of ten or more. The chain is built from TRBV6-2 or TRBV6-3 and TRBJ2-3; no firm D call. The CDR3 extends over 14 amino acids. Germline lookup yields CDR1 MNHEY and CDR2 SVGEGT. V was shortened by 5 bases and J by 0 bases, with 9 bases between the two germline ends. CDR3 region: CASSLRLSTDTQYF. The CDR3 nucleotides read TGTGCCAGCAGTCTCCGTTTGAGCACAGATACGCAGTATTTT.

This clonotype was picked up many times. This chain joins TRBV15 and TRBJ2-5, with TRBD1 as a possible D gene (6 bases). V lost 5 bases to trimming and J lost 1 base, with 8 bases between them. There are 13 residues in the CDR3. Germline values: CDR1 LNHNV, CDR2 YYDKDF (reference sequence). This CDR3 reads CATSYRAQETQYF. The CDR3 DNA follows: TGTGCCACCAGCTACAGGGCCCAAGAGACCCAGTACTTC.

This clonotype was counted many times. The chain recombines TRBV20-1 with TRBJ2-7; D remains unclear. The CDR3 loop spans 14 amino acids. CDR1 DFQATT and CDR2 SNEGSKA come from the germline V gene (reference sequence). Trimming stripped 3 bases from V and 0 bases from J, with 12 bases between. CDR3 amino acids: CSARKGRSSYEQYF. CDR3 sequence (DNA): TGCAGTGCTAGGAAGGGAAGGAGCTCCTACGAGCAGTACTTC.